The clone carrying this TCR beta chain was seen at least ten times. Antigen unknown. Documented time point: newly diagnosed GD, antithyroid drugs for less than 3 months. Researchers made the TCR library from RNA that was extracted from PBMCs. The data stem from a study of regulatory T cells in long-lasting Graves disease. Study conclusions and caveats: Sampling was limited to peripheral blood rather than thyroid tissue.

Construction of TCR beta libraries relied on iRepertoire HTBI primers and on Arm-PCR targeting CDR3 regions. TCRdb reanalysed the multiplex PCR reads using MiXCR and keeps one entry per CDR3 protein. The sample carries 240,000 or so distinct CDR3 sequences, just over 20% recorded once. The CDR3 is made up of 13 amino acids. Germline assignment: CDR1 DFQATT and CDR2 SNEGSKA (reference sequence). V lost 4 bases, J lost 2 bases, and 5 bases stayed unmatched. This sequence was found in a female donor with Graves disease. The starting material was peripheral blood mononuclear cells (PBMCs), obtained at new diagnosis, from a patient treated with antithyroid drugs. V gene TRBV20-1 combines with J gene TRBJ2-7, with 7 bases lining up with TRBD1. For the CDR3, the DNA is TGCAGTGCTATAGACAGGGCAACCTACGAGCAGTACTTC. Translation gives CSAIDRATYEQYF.